This paragraph covers one T cell receptor beta chain sequence. The CDR3 runs 16 residues. Germline lookup yields CDR1 SEHNR and CDR2 FQNEAQ (reference sequence). V dropped 5 bases and J dropped 3; count of bases not matched to a gene: 9. The sample is drawn from a study of blood T cell repertoires in COVID-19. Study-level information: The cDNA or gDNA used as material had been derived from T cells, B-cell-depleted T cells, or PBMCs.

Participants spanned ages roughly 18 to 90 years and resided in 24 US areas. Recovery meant two consecutive negative NP/OP PCR tests, professional clearance, or resolved symptoms. The assay was immunoSEQ multiplex PCR, and TCRdb's table has in-frame clones only and misses some. Of 150,000 to 200,000 clones listed, more than 75% are singletons. Sequenced input: PBMCs or T cells enriched from blood (not recorded which). The chain carries TRBV7-9 and TRBJ2-7; 11 bases are shared with TRBD2. The clonotype was recovered from a woman aged 50 to 60 who had recovered from COVID-19. The CDR3 region has the DNA TGTGCCAGCAGCCCAGCTTCCCTAGCGGGAGGCTACGAGCAGTACTTC. Amino acids: CASSPASLAGGYEQYF.